This paragraph covers one T cell receptor beta chain sequence. The target antigen is unknown. The data are from a study of shared clonotypes between healthy human individuals. Sequencing was performed with immunoSEQ multiplex PCR; in TCRdb, only in-frame clones are kept and a portion is missing. The profile shows hundreds of thousands of clones, approximately 90% of them singletons. Germline lookup yields CDR1 MDHEN and CDR2 SYDVKM. The germline V and J ends were trimmed by 7 bases and 1 base, with 10 bases remaining between them. CDR3 length equals 14 residues. Naive CD8 cells, CD45RO-negative and positively selected for CCR7, excluded terminally differentiated effector memory CD45RA+ cells. Study results and limitations: Non-shared clonotypes showed lower generation probabilities than clonotypes common to all four donors.

This TCR was sampled from a man aged 25 to 40 in good health. Input material: naive CD8+ T cells sorted from blood. This chain connects TRBV28 to TRBJ2-2; D might be TRBD2 (6 bases). The CDR3 region has the DNA TGTGCCAGCACGGCGGGATTGAACACCGGGGAGCTGTTTTTT. This gives the protein CASTAGLNTGELFF.